Each of the 9 T cell receptor beta chains below was sequenced from the same sample in a study of molecular identifiers for immune sequencing clone quantification. TCRdb used MiXCR to reprocess the PCR reads, holding one entry per CDR3 protein. The table has under 650,000 distinct CDR3 sequences, just under 20% seen once. Sequencing input: naive CD8+ T cells from blood, with Jurkat cell RNA spiked in. The subset here: FACS-sorted CD8+CD4-CCR7+CD45RA+ naive T cells. The receptors come from a human donor in good health. Some libraries in this study had Jurkat cell RNA spiked in.

This clonotype was detected once. No conserved phenylalanine or tryptophan ends this CDR3, so it is likely a read error. V and J are TRBV9 and TRBJ2-5; 11 nucleotides align to TRBD2. V lost 5 bases, J lost 5 bases, and 8 bases stayed unmatched. The CDR3 runs 15 residues. Germline V gene lookup returns CDR1 SGDLS and CDR2 YYNGEE. The CDR3 bases are TGTGCCAGCAGTCCTAGCGGGGGGCCGGGGGAGACCCAGTACCTC. Its translation is CASSPSGGPGETQYL.

There are many counts of this clonotype. J is TRBJ1-2 and V is TRBV4-3; D remains ambiguous. Germline-derived CDR1 and CDR2 are LGHNA and YSLEER. The CDR3 runs 15 residues. Trimming took 0 bases from V and 4 from J, leaving 12 bases between them. The CDR3: CASSQDLSITYGYTF. DNA for the CDR3: TGCGCCAGCAGCCAAGATCTGTCGATTACCTATGGCTACACCTTC.

In this sample, this clonotype turned up once. This chain links TRBV14 with TRBJ1-2; TRBD1 is a possible D gene (5 bases). Germline CDR1 is SGHDN and CDR2 is FVKESK. The CDR3 contains 15 residues. V was shortened by 0 bases and J by 4 bases, with 12 bases between the two germline ends. The CDR3 nucleotides read TGTGCCAGCAGCCAAGATGTGGGGACTAGCTATGGCTACACCTTC. Protein product: CASSQDVGTSYGYTF.

This clonotype was observed many times. The rearrangement uses TRBV12-3 or TRBV12-4 and TRBJ2-3, with D perhaps matching TRBD2 (6 bases). CDR3 length: 15 amino acids. Trimming stripped 3 bases from V and 3 bases from J, with 13 bases between. The CDR3 here is CASSFIGGDTDTQYF. Here the CDR3 DNA reads TGTGCCAGCAGTTTTATCGGGGGAGATACAGATACGCAGTATTTT.

Regarding this clonotype: Given a much more abundant clone one base away, this may be a read error. The V gene is TRBV9, the J gene TRBJ2-2; D may be TRBD1 (5 bases). The CDR3 is made up of 15 amino acids. CDR1 and CDR2 (germline): SGDLS, YYNGEE. CDR3 sequence reads: CASGVEAGWTGELFF. The CDR3 DNA follows: TGTGCCAGCGGCGTAGAGGCAGGGTGGACCGGGGAGCTGTTTTTT. The variable domain in full, completed from reference TRBV9 and TRBJ2-2, reads DSGVTQTPKHLITATGQRVTLRCSPRSGDLSVYWYQQSLDQGLQFLIQYYNGEERAKGNILERFSAQQFPDLHSELNLSSLELGDSALYFCASGVEAGWTGELFFGEGSRLTVL.

This clonotype was found many times. V gene TRBV11-2 combines with J gene TRBJ2-3, with TRBD2 matching over 9 bases. The CDR3 is made up of 16 amino acids. V lost 7 bases, J lost 5 bases, and 13 bases stayed unmatched. In germline, CDR1 is SGHAT, CDR2 FQNNGV. The CDR3 sequence: CASMEAGGQVGDTQYF. The CDR3 DNA is TGTGCCAGCATGGAAGCGGGGGGCCAGGTAGGAGATACGCAGTATTTT.

In regard to this clonotype: A much larger clone sits a single nucleotide away, making a read error possible. The chain recombines TRBV13 with TRBJ2-6, with a weak D call TRBD1 (8 bases). CDR1 and CDR2 (germline): PRHDT, FYEKMQ (reference sequence). The CDR3 loop spans 14 amino acids. CDR3 in amino acids: CGVKDRAGANVQTF. The CDR3 bases are TGTGGCGTTAAGGACAGGGCGGGGGCCAACGTCCAGACTTTC.

The J gene is TRBJ1-2, the V gene TRBV7-9; D remains ambiguous. Germline V CDR1 and CDR2: SEHNR, FQNEAQ (reference sequence). Trimming left V 5 bases short and J 7 bases short, with 11 bases between. The CDR3 covers 12 residues. The CDR3 reads CASSPNPRGYTF. CDR3 nucleotide sequence: TGTGCCAGCAGCCCCAACCCCCGTGGCTACACCTTC. The variable domain in full, with the rest retrieved from reference TRBV7-9 and TRBJ1-2, is DTGVSQNPRHKITKRGQNVTFRCDPISEHNRLYWYRQTLGQGPEFLTYFQNEAQLEKSRLLSDRFSAERPKGSFSTLEIQRTEQGDSAMYLCASSPNPRGYTFGSGTRLTVV.

This clonotype was seen ten or more times. CDR3 in amino acids: CSARDGASNQPQHF. CDR3 coding DNA: TGCAGTGCTAGAGATGGGGCTAGCAATCAGCCCCAGCATTTT. V usage is TRBV20-1 and J usage is TRBJ1-5, with D possibly being TRBD1 (5 bases). Trimming shortened V by 0 bases and J by 0 bases, and 6 bases separated the two germline ends. The CDR3 length is 14 residues. Germline CDR1 DFQATT, CDR2 SNEGSKA (reference sequence).